One sample yielded the 30 T cell receptor beta chains listed below, sequenced in a study of regulatory T cells in long-lasting Graves disease. This sample's time point: newly diagnosed GD, antithyroid drugs for less than 3 months. From RNA extracted from PBMCs, the TCR library was made. Relying on iRepertoire HTBI primers and Arm-PCR of CDR3 regions, the team built TCR beta libraries. TCRdb itself ran the multiplex PCR reads through MiXCR, one entry per CDR3 protein. This table has 350,000 to 550,000 distinct CDR3 sequences, under 15% appearing once. This sample was shared with a second study, whose subject was T cells in Graves' hyperthyroidism and ophthalmopathy.

The source material was peripheral blood mononuclear cells (PBMCs), sampled at new diagnosis, from a patient treated with antithyroid drugs. The origin of the receptors is a woman aged 25 to 39 with Graves disease.

This clonotype has ten or more counts. The chain carries TRBV2 and TRBJ2-3, with 7 bases that match TRBD2. V gave up 9 bases and J gave up 1 base; unmatched junction bases: 13. This CDR3 is 16 amino acids long. Per germline, CDR1 SNHLY and CDR2 FYNNEI. The CDR3 sequence: CARTILRESGTDTQYF. The CDR3 nucleotides read TGTGCCAGAACCATCTTGCGGGAGAGTGGCACAGATACGCAGTATTTT.

This clonotype was recorded at least ten times. This sequence joins TRBV28 and TRBJ2-1; 10 positions match TRBD1. V was clipped by 5 bases and J by 6 bases; unmatched bases: 7. This CDR3 is 15 amino acids long. The germline CDR1 and CDR2 sequences are MDHEN and SYDVKM. The CDR3 loop reads CASSGQGVFINEQFF. The DNA of the CDR3 is TGTGCCAGCAGTGGACAGGGGGTTTTTATCAATGAGCAGTTCTTC.

The table lists this clonotype with many counts. The rearrangement joins TRBV6-5 to TRBJ2-1, with TRBD2 matching over 10 bases. Germline lookup yields CDR1 MNHEY and CDR2 SVGAGI. V was pared by 0 bases and J by 14 bases, with 4 bases of the junction left unmatched. The CDR3 contains 13 residues. DNA for the CDR3: TGTGCCAGCAGTTACTCGAGCGGGAGGGGGGAGTTCTTC. The encoded protein is CASSYSSGRGEFF.

This clonotype occurred many times. The chain links TRBV6-5 to TRBJ1-2, with D perhaps TRBD1 (5 bases). Germline-derived CDR1 and CDR2 are MNHEY and SVGAGI. Trimming removed 4 bases from V and 4 bases from J, with 13 bases in between. This CDR3 spans 14 amino acids. The CDR3 nucleotides are TGTGCCAGCAGTTCATTTGGGACGGTCTATGGCTACACCTTC. Amino acid sequence: CASSSFGTVYGYTF.

The chain is built from TRBV27 and TRBJ2-1; the match to TRBD1 covers 7 bases. Germline V lookup: CDR1 MNHEY, CDR2 SMNVEV (reference sequence). Trimming cost V 8 bases and J 4 bases; bases outside gene matches: 17. CDR3 length equals 17 residues. The CDR3 is CASSHLPTGTNYNEQFF. DNA for the CDR3: TGTGCCAGCTCTCATTTACCGACAGGGACGAATTACAATGAGCAGTTCTTC.

This clonotype was observed many times. The V and J genes are TRBV20-1 and TRBJ2-5, with 8 positions matching TRBD2. Trimming cost V 0 bases and J 1 base; bases outside gene matches: 4. The CDR3 consists of 15 residues. The germline gives CDR1 DFQATT, CDR2 SNEGSKA (reference sequence). CDR3 sequence (DNA): TGCAGTGCTAGAGATGGACTAGCCCCCCAAGAGACCCAGTACTTC. Its protein is CSARDGLAPQETQYF.

The genes are TRBV6-2 or TRBV6-3 and TRBJ2-2, with D maybe TRBD2 (6 bases). CDR1 and CDR2 (germline): MNHEY, SVGEGT. The CDR3 is 14 amino acids. V gave up 0 bases and J gave up 4 bases, with 6 bases separating them. CDR3 nucleotide sequence: TGTGCCAGCAGTTACTCGGGGGGCACCGGGGAGCTGTTTTTT. Translated, it gives CASSYSGGTGELFF.

This clonotype was recorded at least ten times. This chain connects TRBV12-3 or TRBV12-4 to TRBJ2-3; 10 bases align to TRBD2. CDR3 size: 15 residues. V shed 3 bases and J 5 bases; nucleotides not matched to a gene: 5. In DNA, the CDR3 is TGTGCCAGCAGTTTTCAACTAGCGGGGCTAGATACGCAGTATTTT. Protein product: CASSFQLAGLDTQYF.

This clonotype was counted many times. This chain links TRBV28 with TRBJ1-1, with TRBD1 matching over 7 bases. The CDR3 totals 15 residues. Germline lookup yields CDR1 MDHEN and CDR2 SYDVKM. Trimming removed 6 bases from V and 5 bases from J; junction bases left unmatched: 12. The CDR3 reads CASRPERTGWTEAFF. The CDR3 DNA sequence: TGTGCCAGCAGGCCTGAGAGGACAGGATGGACTGAAGCTTTCTTT.

The V gene is TRBV7-9, the J gene TRBJ2-3; a weak D match, TRBD1 (6 bases). CDR3 length: 14 amino acids. From germline, CDR1 is SEHNR and CDR2 FQNEAQ (reference sequence). V was clipped by 4 bases and J by 0 bases, with 8 bases between them. CDR3 protein: CASSSGVSTDTQYF. CDR3 nucleotides: TGTGCCAGCAGCTCAGGGGTTAGCACAGATACGCAGTATTTT.

The gene calls are TRBV20-1 and TRBJ2-2, with D perhaps matching TRBD2 (6 bases). The CDR3 loop spans 12 amino acids. The germline CDR1 and CDR2 sequences are DFQATT and SNEGSKA (reference sequence). CDR3 residues: CGGFHDTGELFF. The CDR3 coding sequence is TGCGGAGGGTTTCATGACACCGGGGAGCTGTTTTTT.

This clonotype has only a few counts. The V gene is TRBV29-1, the J gene TRBJ2-6; no clear D. V was trimmed by 5 bases and J by 4 bases, leaving 12 bases between them. The germline CDR1 and CDR2 sequences are SQVTM and ANQGSEA. The CDR3 totals 14 residues. In nucleotides, the CDR3 is TGCAGCGTTTCCCCCTCCACCGGGGCCAACGTCCTGACTTTC. Translated: CSVSPSTGANVLTF.

This clonotype was detected many times. The chain links TRBV27 to TRBJ1-5, with D unresolved. Between the trimmed V and J ends, which lost 7 bases and 2 bases, there was a span of 21 bases. The CDR3 loop spans 17 amino acids. CDR1 and CDR2 from the germline V gene are MNHEY and SMNVEV (reference sequence). The CDR3 is CASKRYGFPLGNQPQHF. CDR3 DNA: TGTGCCAGCAAGCGTTATGGCTTCCCGCTGGGCAATCAGCCCCAGCATTTT.

This clonotype has a count of ten or more. This rearrangement joins TRBV6-1 to TRBJ2-1; 11 bases map to TRBD2. The CDR3 has 15 residues. Germline CDR1 is MNHNS and CDR2 is SASEGT. V was pared by 6 bases and J by 2 bases, with 3 bases of the junction left unmatched. As DNA, the CDR3 is TGTGCCAGCAGCCCACTAGCGGGAGCCTACAATGAGCAGTTCTTC. It specifies CASSPLAGAYNEQFF.

This clonotype was detected ten times or more. V and J are TRBV27 and TRBJ1-1, with unresolved D. Per germline, CDR1 MNHEY and CDR2 SMNVEV (reference sequence). The V and J ends lost 2 bases and 0 bases respectively, with 13 bases between them. The length of the CDR3 is 16 residues. In nucleotides, the CDR3 is TGTGCCAGCAGTTTAACCGGAAATGGCGTGAACACTGAAGCTTTCTTT. Protein: CASSLTGNGVNTEAFF.

This clonotype was detected many times. This rearrangement joins TRBV5-1 to TRBJ2-7; TRBD1 might be the D (6 bases). Germline loops: CDR1 SGHRS, CDR2 YFSETQ. The CDR3 totals 13 residues. Trimming took off 3 bases at V and 5 bases at J, with 12 bases between the two ends. The CDR3 DNA follows: TGCGCCAGCAGCTATACAGGGACCCACGAGCAGTACTTC. This translates into CASSYTGTHEQYF.

The chain links TRBV29-1 to TRBJ2-1; TRBD2 matches at 9 bases. The germline V gene has CDR1 SQVTM and CDR2 ANQGSEA. CDR3 length equals 15 residues. The ends lost 8 bases at V and 0 bases at J; junction bases unmatched: 8. The CDR3 sequence is CSTGTSPASYNEQFF. The CDR3 DNA reads TGCAGCACAGGGACTAGCCCCGCCTCCTACAATGAGCAGTTCTTC.

The V gene is TRBV19, the J gene TRBJ2-2, with D maybe TRBD1 (5 bases). The ends were cut back, 0 bases at V and 0 bases at J, with 11 bases in the middle. CDR3 size: 17 residues. Germline-derived CDR1 and CDR2 are LNHDA and SQIVND (reference sequence). In nucleotides, the CDR3 is TGTGCCAGTAGTATAGACAGGGATCGGCCGAACACCGGGGAGCTGTTTTTT. Protein sequence: CASSIDRDRPNTGELFF.

This clonotype was observed many times. The chain carries TRBV6-2 or TRBV6-3 and TRBJ2-1; 12 bases line up with TRBD2. The V gene end was trimmed by 5 bases and the J gene end by 2 bases; junction bases not matched to a gene: 4. The CDR3 is made up of 16 amino acids. Germline V lookup: CDR1 MNHEY, CDR2 SVGEGT. CDR3 in amino acids: CASSATSGSTYNEQFF. The CDR3 region has the DNA TGTGCCAGCAGTGCGACTAGCGGGAGCACCTACAATGAGCAGTTCTTC.

There are many counts of this clonotype. This rearrangement joins TRBV9 to TRBJ2-7, with 9 bases identical to TRBD1. With 0 bases clipped from V and 7 bases from J, the junction kept 8 bases outside the gene matches. Per germline, CDR1 SGDLS and CDR2 YYNGEE. There are 15 residues in the CDR3. The CDR3 sequence is CASSVENRGRGEQYF. The CDR3 DNA is TGTGCCAGCAGCGTAGAGAACAGGGGGCGTGGGGAGCAGTACTTC.

The chain employs TRBV28 and TRBJ2-7; the match to TRBD1 covers 10 bases. CDR1 and CDR2 from the germline V gene are MDHEN and SYDVKM. V was clipped by 2 bases and J by 3 bases; unmatched bases: 13. The CDR3 sequence is 18 residues long. As DNA, the CDR3 is TGTGCCAGCAGTTTAGGGGACAGGGGCCCAGAGGGGTTCTACGAGCAGTACTTC. Translation: CASSLGDRGPEGFYEQYF.

The rearrangement uses TRBV19 and TRBJ1-5; D is unresolved. The V end was cut by 2 bases, the J end by 6 bases, with 14 bases between. CDR3 length: 15 residues. Germline values: CDR1 LNHDA, CDR2 SQIVND (reference sequence). The CDR3 region is CASSISDGAVQPQHF. The DNA for the CDR3 is TGTGCCAGTAGTATATCGGACGGAGCTGTTCAGCCCCAGCATTTT.

This clonotype has just a few counts. The V call is TRBV12-3 or TRBV12-4, the J call TRBJ1-2, with 9 bases fitting TRBD1. The CDR3 consists of 15 residues. J was trimmed by 2 bases and V by 6 bases; bases with no gene match: 7. CDR3 DNA sequence: TGTGCCAGCAGCCCCGGACAGGGGTTAAACTATGGCTACACCTTC. Translation gives CASSPGQGLNYGYTF.

The chain joins TRBV6-1 to TRBJ1-2, with no clear D. The CDR3 is 14 amino acids. The germline V and J ends were trimmed by 7 bases and 7 bases, with 19 bases remaining between them. CDR1 and CDR2 from the germline V gene are MNHNS and SASEGT. The CDR3 coding sequence is TGTGCCAGCAATAGTGGACTGAGAGTCTTTGGCTACACCTTC. It is translated as CASNSGLRVFGYTF.

This clonotype was seen many times. The chain joins TRBV6-1 to TRBJ2-5, with 9 bases aligning to TRBD1. CDR1 MNHNS and CDR2 SASEGT come from the germline V gene. The CDR3 sequence is 14 residues long. V shed 6 bases, J shed 4 bases, and the junction held 6 bases outside the gene matches. This chain's CDR3 is CASSQGQGGETQYF. CDR3 bases: TGTGCCAGCAGCCAGGGACAGGGAGGAGAGACCCAGTACTTC.

This clonotype was seen more than once but under ten times. V is TRBV27 and J is TRBJ2-3; perhaps TRBD1 as D (5 bases). V lost 5 bases and J lost 2, with 11 bases in between. The CDR3 is 14 amino acids. CDR1 is MNHEY and CDR2 is SMNVEV in the germline V gene (reference sequence). The CDR3 nucleotides are TGTGCCAGCAGTACCCAGGGTCCCACAGATACGCAGTATTTT. Its translation: CASSTQGPTDTQYF.

This clonotype was recorded a few times. This chain links TRBV7-3 with TRBJ2-1; D ambiguous. The V and J ends lost 1 base and 0 bases respectively, with 10 bases between them. The CDR3 totals 16 residues. Germline V CDR1 and CDR2: SGHTA, FQGTGA. CDR3 coding DNA: TGTGCCAGCAGCTTAATGGCGGCAAGCTCCTACAATGAGCAGTTCTTC. Protein: CASSLMAASSYNEQFF.

The chain joins TRBV6-5 to TRBJ1-1; D uncertain. The germline V gene has CDR1 MNHEY and CDR2 SVGAGI. Trimming removed 2 bases at V and 3 bases at J, with 7 bases between. This CDR3 is built from 13 residues. The CDR3 DNA sequence: TGTGCCAGCAGTTACACGGAATACACTGAAGCTTTCTTT. Amino acids: CASSYTEYTEAFF.

This clonotype was counted ten times or more. The CDR3 DNA is TGCGCCAGCAGTATTCGACAGGGGGCCGATGAGCAGTTCTTC. Protein product: CASSIRQGADEQFF. The chain joins TRBV10-1 to TRBJ2-1, with 10 bases fitting TRBD1. Germline assignment: CDR1 WNHNN and CDR2 SYGVQD (reference sequence). This CDR3 has 14 residues. Unmatched junction bases numbered 6, after V lost 5 bases and J lost 8 bases.

This clonotype came up many times. This rearrangement joins TRBV6-2 or TRBV6-3 to TRBJ2-1, with 14 bases matching TRBD2. The germline gives CDR1 MNHEY, CDR2 SVGEGT. The CDR3 runs 14 residues. Trimming cost V 5 bases and J 7 bases; bases outside gene matches: 1. CDR3 residues: CASSGLAGGNEQFF. CDR3 sequence (DNA): TGTGCCAGCAGTGGACTAGCGGGAGGAAATGAGCAGTTCTTC.